The TCR beta chain under discussion was sequenced for a study of T cell responses to AZD1222 COVID-19 vaccine. Study-wide findings and caveats: Females outnumbered males among donors, who were mostly white British; clonal diversity was possibly underestimated.

The method was immunoSEQ multiplex PCR; TCRdb's version includes in-frame clones alone and lacks a portion of them. The repertoire consists of some 47,000 clones, with 75% to 85% occurring once and the leading ten covering 52%. Germline V CDR1 and CDR2: ENHRY, SYGVKD. The V gene end was trimmed by 10 bases and the J gene end by 4 bases; junction bases not matched to a gene: 14. The length of the CDR3 is 16 residues. With respect to this clone: What it recognizes is unknown.

The J gene is TRBJ2-5, the V gene TRBV10-3; TRBD2 agrees at 11 bases. This clonotype was obtained from an adult in good health. The input for sequencing was peripheral blood, taken on day 0 of AZD1222 vaccination. CDR3 protein: CATGETSGILGETQYF. The DNA for the CDR3 is TGTGCCACCGGAGAGACTAGCGGGATTCTCGGAGAGACCCAGTACTTC.